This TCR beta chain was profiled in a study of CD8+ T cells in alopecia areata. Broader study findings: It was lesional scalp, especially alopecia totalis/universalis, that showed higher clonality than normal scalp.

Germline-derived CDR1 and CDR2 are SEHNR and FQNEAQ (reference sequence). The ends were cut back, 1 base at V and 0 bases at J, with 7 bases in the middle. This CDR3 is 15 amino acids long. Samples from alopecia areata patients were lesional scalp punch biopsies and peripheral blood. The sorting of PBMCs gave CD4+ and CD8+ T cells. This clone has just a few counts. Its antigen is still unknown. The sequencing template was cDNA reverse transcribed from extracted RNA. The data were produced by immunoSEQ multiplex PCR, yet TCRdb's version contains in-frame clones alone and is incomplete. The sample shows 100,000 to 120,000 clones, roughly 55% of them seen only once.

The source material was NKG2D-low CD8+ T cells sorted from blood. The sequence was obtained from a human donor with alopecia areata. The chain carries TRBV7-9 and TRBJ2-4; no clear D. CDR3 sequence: CASSLDSLAKNIQYF. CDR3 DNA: TGTGCCAGCAGCTTAGACAGCCTAGCCAAAAACATTCAGTACTTC.